This T cell receptor (beta chain) was sequenced during a study of T cells in Graves' hyperthyroidism and ophthalmopathy. Among ophthalmopathy patients, the Clinical Activity Score reached at least 3, the NOSPECS grade reached at least 4, and duration remained under 3 months. Exclusions: uncontrolled infection, other autoimmune disease, pregnancy, lactation. Used for diagnoses were clinical symptoms, serum thyroxine and TRAb, thyroid ultrasound and orbital computed tomography. The authors took PBMCs from roughly 9.5 ml fresh peripheral blood. Germline loops: CDR1 SGHAT, CDR2 FQDESV (reference sequence). The CDR3 extends over 12 amino acids. Trimming took 2 bases from V and 10 from J; bases not matched to a gene: 2. This clonotype was recorded many times. RNA transcripts were the template for amplifying TCR beta CDR3 regions. TCR CDR3 regions were first amplified by RT-PCR with HTBI primers. TCRdb reanalysed the multiplex PCR reads using MiXCR and keeps one entry per CDR3 protein. Among some 350,000 distinct CDR3 sequences listed, around 15% were seen once.

The source material was blood. The chain combines TRBV11-1 with TRBJ2-3; 8 nucleotides align to TRBD1. The sequence was obtained from a woman aged 55 to 70 with Graves' ophthalmopathy. The CDR3 region has the DNA TGTGCCAGCAGCTTATCAGGGGGCGCGCAGTATTTT. This codes for CASSLSGGAQYF.